This record looks at one TCR beta chain sequence and its context. The data were obtained in a study of shared clonotypes between healthy human individuals. Study-wide background: Used for every donor were three CD4 naive, three CD4 memory, two CD8 naive and one CD8 memory plate.

CD8 cells classed as naive were CD45RO-negative and positively selected for CCR7, excluding terminally differentiated effector memory CD45RA+ cells. CDR3 size: 15 residues. CDR1 LNHDA and CDR2 SQIVND come from the germline V gene (reference sequence). The assay was immunoSEQ multiplex PCR, and TCRdb's table has in-frame clones only and misses some. The sample consists of 660,000 or so clones, roughly 96% of them appearing once. This sequence originates from a woman aged 30 to 39 in good health. Sequenced material: naive CD8+ T cells sorted from blood. The chain couples TRBV19 to TRBJ2-5; 11 positions agree with TRBD2. The J call may be faulty, since TRBJ2-7 better matches the DNA end. CDR3 amino acids: CASSAPGTSGYEQYF. In nucleotides, the CDR3 is TGTGCCAGTAGTGCCCCTGGGACTAGCGGATACGAGCAGTACTTC.